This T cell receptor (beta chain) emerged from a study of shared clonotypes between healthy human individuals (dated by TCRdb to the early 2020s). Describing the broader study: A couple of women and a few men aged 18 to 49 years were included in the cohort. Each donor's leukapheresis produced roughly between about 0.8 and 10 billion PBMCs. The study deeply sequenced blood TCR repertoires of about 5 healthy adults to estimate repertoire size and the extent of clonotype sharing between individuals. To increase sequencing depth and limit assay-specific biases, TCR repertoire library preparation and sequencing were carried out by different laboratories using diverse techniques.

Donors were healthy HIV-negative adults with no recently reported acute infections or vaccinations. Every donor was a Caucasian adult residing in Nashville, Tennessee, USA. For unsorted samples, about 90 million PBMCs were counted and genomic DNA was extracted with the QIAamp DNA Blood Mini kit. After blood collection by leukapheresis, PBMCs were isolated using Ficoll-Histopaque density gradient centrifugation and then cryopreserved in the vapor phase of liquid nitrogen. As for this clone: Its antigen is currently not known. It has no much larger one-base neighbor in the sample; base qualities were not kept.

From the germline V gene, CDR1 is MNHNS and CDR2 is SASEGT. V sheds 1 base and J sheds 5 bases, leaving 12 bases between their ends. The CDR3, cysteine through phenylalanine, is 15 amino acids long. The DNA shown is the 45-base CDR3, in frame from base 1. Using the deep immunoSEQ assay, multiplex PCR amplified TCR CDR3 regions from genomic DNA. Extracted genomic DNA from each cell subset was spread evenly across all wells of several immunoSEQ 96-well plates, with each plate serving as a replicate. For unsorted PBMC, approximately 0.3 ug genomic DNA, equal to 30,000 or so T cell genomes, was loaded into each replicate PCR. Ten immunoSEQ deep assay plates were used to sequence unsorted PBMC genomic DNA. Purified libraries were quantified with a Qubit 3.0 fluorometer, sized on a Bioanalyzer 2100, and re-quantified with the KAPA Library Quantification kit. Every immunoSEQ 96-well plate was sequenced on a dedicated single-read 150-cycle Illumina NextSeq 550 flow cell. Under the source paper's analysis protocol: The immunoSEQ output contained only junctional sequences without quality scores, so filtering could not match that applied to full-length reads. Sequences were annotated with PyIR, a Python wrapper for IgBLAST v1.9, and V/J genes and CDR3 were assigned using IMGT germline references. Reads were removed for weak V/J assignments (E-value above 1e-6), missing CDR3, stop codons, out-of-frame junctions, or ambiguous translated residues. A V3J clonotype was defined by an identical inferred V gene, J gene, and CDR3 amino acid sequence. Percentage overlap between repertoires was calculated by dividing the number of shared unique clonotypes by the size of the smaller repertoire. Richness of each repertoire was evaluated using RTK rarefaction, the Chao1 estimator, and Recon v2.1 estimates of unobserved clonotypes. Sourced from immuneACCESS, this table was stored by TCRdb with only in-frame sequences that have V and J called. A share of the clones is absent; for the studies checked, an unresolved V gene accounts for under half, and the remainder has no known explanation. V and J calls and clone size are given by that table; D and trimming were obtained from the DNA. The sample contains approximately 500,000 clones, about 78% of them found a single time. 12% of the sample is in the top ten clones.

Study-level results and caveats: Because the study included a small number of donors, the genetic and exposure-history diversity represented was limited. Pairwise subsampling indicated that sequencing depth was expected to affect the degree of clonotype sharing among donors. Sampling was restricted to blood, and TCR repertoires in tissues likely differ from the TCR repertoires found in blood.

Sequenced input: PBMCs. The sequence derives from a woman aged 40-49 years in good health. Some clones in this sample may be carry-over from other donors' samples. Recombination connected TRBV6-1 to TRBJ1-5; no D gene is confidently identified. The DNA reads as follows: TGTGCCAGCAGTGAAGGGGTACAAGCTCATCAGCCCCAGCATTTT. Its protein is CASSEGVQAHQPQHF.